This T cell receptor (beta chain) derives from a study of patients and donors after allogeneic stem cell transplantation. TCRdb re-called the RT-PCR reads through MiXCR, storing one row per CDR3 protein. Of about a million distinct CDR3 sequences listed, approximately 18% are singletons. The CDR3 covers 16 residues. The V gene end was trimmed by 2 bases and the J gene end by 0 bases; junction bases not matched to a gene: 6. Germline V lookup: CDR1 SGHTS, CDR2 YDEGEE. Sequences were obtained from blood, either unsorted or a sorted T cell fraction (not recorded which). The clonotype comes from a human donor who was either an allogeneic HSCT recipient or a stem cell or donor lymphocyte infusion donor (not recorded which). It is not recorded whose cells these are; they may come from a transplant donor. The chain uses TRBV5-8 and TRBJ2-3; 7 bases map to TRBD2. DNA of the CDR3: TGTGCCAGCAGCTTTATTCTAGCGGAGAGCACAGATACGCAGTATTTT. As protein: CASSFILAESTDTQYF.